A selection of T cell receptor beta chains follows, all from one sample in a study of identical twins. MiXCR, run by TCRdb on the 5' RACE reads, gives a single entry per CDR3 protein. The table shows 1.5 million to 2 million distinct CDR3 sequences, with around a third occurring only once. Sequenced input: cord blood. The receptor source for this set is a newborn girl in good health. Each CDR3 is given without its conserved first and last residue. A D gene is named only where the DNA matches it firmly.

D gene | CDR3 length | J gene | V gene | CDR3 protein
TRBD2 | 10 | TRBJ2-7 | TRBV7-2 | ASSLGQRGTY
NA | 10 | TRBJ2-1 | TRBV3-1 | ASSQSWNEQF
NA | 14 | TRBJ2-3 | TRBV5-1 | ASSLASSDSTDTQY
NA | 12 | TRBJ2-5 | TRBV12-3/TRBV12-4 | ASSFRTRGNEQY
NA | 12 | TRBJ2-4 | TRBV7-8 | ASNLADTKNIQY
NA | 14 | TRBJ1-3 | TRBV18 | ASSPLPQDLGNTIY
NA | 13 | TRBJ2-7 | TRBV2 | ASNKRDGSSYEQY
NA | 11 | TRBJ2-1 | TRBV5-1 | ASSPGPLWEQF
TRBD1 | 12 | TRBJ1-5 | TRBV2 | AGSGTGDSQPQH
NA | 11 | TRBJ2-3 | TRBV12-3/TRBV12-4 | ASSGSRKDTQY
NA | 11 | TRBJ2-7 | TRBV2 | ASNRWTAYEQY
NA | 12 | TRBJ1-6 | TRBV10-3 | AISEEGYNSPPH
NA | 13 | TRBJ1-2 | TRBV29-1 | SVEDTSDSADGYT
TRBD2 | 13 | TRBJ2-3 | TRBV12-3/TRBV12-4 | ASTGDLAGADTQY
TRBD2 | 12 | TRBJ2-5 | TRBV12-3/TRBV12-4 | ASSLRLAEFGQY
NA | 12 | TRBJ2-5 | TRBV27 | ATGKRTDQETQY
TRBD1 | 13 | TRBJ2-7 | TRBV7-6 | ASTNPGQGSYEQY
NA | 14 | TRBJ1-5 | TRBV3-1 | ASSQSRGSSNQPQH
TRBD2 | 14 | TRBJ2-1 | TRBV6-6 | ASKQTSGSPYNEQF
NA | 12 | TRBJ2-7 | TRBV7-2 | ASSLVPGNYEQY
NA | 12 | TRBJ2-7 | TRBV28 | ASSLSDSSYEQY
NA | 14 | TRBJ2-3 | TRBV13 | ASSSRHQDGTDTQY
NA | 12 | TRBJ2-7 | TRBV13 | ASSLEWGSYEQY
TRBD2 | 12 | TRBJ2-3 | TRBV7-2 | ASSRSGSTDTQY
TRBD1 | 14 | TRBJ2-2 | TRBV6-6 | ASSYWLTGGTGELF
TRBD2 | 13 | TRBJ2-4 | TRBV6-2/TRBV6-3 | ASRPTSGDQNIQY
NA | 11 | TRBJ2-3 | TRBV20-1 | SASLQWPSTQY
NA | 13 | TRBJ2-3 | TRBV6-6 | ASTAVLGSTDTQY
TRBD1 | 12 | TRBJ2-7 | TRBV7-9 | ASSGQDPTYEQY
NA | 10 | TRBJ2-2 | TRBV12-3/TRBV12-4 | ASSLWRGELF
NA | 15 | TRBJ2-7 | TRBV21-1 | ASSKAPGTRGSYEQY
TRBD1 | 13 | TRBJ2-2 | TRBV12-3/TRBV12-4 | ASSWGQGDTGELF
NA | 13 | TRBJ2-3 | TRBV12-3/TRBV12-4 | ASSLPLRDTDTQY